These 11 T cell receptor beta chains originate from one sample sequenced in a study of shared clonotypes between healthy human individuals. Clones were sequenced by immunoSEQ multiplex PCR, and TCRdb holds only the in-frame ones, with some missing. The sample carries roughly 590,000 clones, about 95% recorded once. Naive CD8 populations comprised CD45RO-negative cells positively selected for CCR7, excluding terminally differentiated effector memory CD45RA+ cells. The specimen was naive CD8+ T cells sorted from blood. These receptors were obtained from a woman under 40 in good health.

The chain combines TRBV5-5 with TRBJ2-3; D unresolved. The CDR3 contains 17 residues. V was clipped by 3 bases and J by 0 bases, with 17 bases between them. Germline values: CDR1 SGHKS, CDR2 YYEKEE (reference sequence). The chain's CDR3 is CASSSTRPGSSTDTQYF. Written as DNA, the CDR3 is TGTGCCAGCAGCTCTACCCGCCCCGGGTCTAGCACAGATACGCAGTATTTT. Full variable domain (remainder filled in from reference TRBV5-5 and TRBJ2-3): DAGVTQSPTHLIKTRGQQVTLRCSPISGHKSVSWYQQVLGQGPQFIFQYYEKEERGRGNFPDRFSARQFPNYSSELNVNALLLGDSALYLCASSSTRPGSSTDTQYFGPGTRLTVL.

This chain connects TRBV28 to TRBJ1-1, with D perhaps matching TRBD1 (5 bases). CDR1 is MDHEN, CDR2 SYDVKM, per germline. The length of the CDR3 is 19 residues. The V end lost 3 bases, the J end lost 3 bases, and 26 bases lay between the germline ends. The CDR3 nucleotides are TGTGCCAGCAGTTTTCAGTTGGTTTTGTTCCGGGGACTGGACACTGAAGCTTTCTTT. Amino acids: CASSFQLVLFRGLDTEAFF. The whole variable domain, filled in from reference TRBV28 and TRBJ1-1, reads DVKVTQSSRYLVKRTGEKVFLECVQDMDHENMFWYRQDPGLGLRLIYFSYDVKMKEKGDIPEGYSVSREKKERFSLILESASTNQTSMYLCASSFQLVLFRGLDTEAFFGQGTRLTVV.

This chain uses TRBV28 with TRBJ1-2; D not resolved. V lost 4 bases to trimming and J lost 3 bases, with 6 bases between them. This CDR3 is 12 amino acids long. Germline CDR1 reads MDHEN; CDR2 reads SYDVKM. CDR3 in amino acids: CASSWGHYGYTF. As DNA, the CDR3 is TGTGCCAGCAGTTGGGGTCACTATGGCTACACCTTC.

The chain carries TRBV2 and TRBJ2-7; D remains ambiguous. Germline V CDR1 and CDR2: SNHLY, FYNNEI. V was clipped by 6 bases and J by 3 bases, with 12 bases between them. The CDR3 extends over 13 amino acids. As DNA, the CDR3 is TGTGCCAGCAGGCGTATGGTGGGCTACGAGCAGTACTTC. It codes for CASRRMVGYEQYF.

This chain joins TRBV5-1 and TRBJ1-1; D is possibly TRBD1 (5 bases). Trimming pared 1 base from V and 5 bases from J, leaving 21 bases between. The CDR3 contains 17 residues. From germline, CDR1 is SGHRS and CDR2 YFSETQ. CDR3 in amino acids: CASSLSTAGLSYTEAFF. The CDR3 DNA is TGCGCCAGCAGCTTGTCGACCGCAGGGTTAAGTTATACTGAAGCTTTCTTT.

CDR3 residues: CASSLYQRTDTQYF. CDR3 DNA sequence: TGTGCCAGCAGTTTATACCAGCGCACAGATACGCAGTATTTT. The V and J genes are TRBV28 and TRBJ2-3; D not certain. This CDR3 has 14 residues. Germline CDR1 is MDHEN and CDR2 is SYDVKM. V lost 1 base, J lost 1 base, and 6 bases lay in between.

CDR3 sequence reads: CSAPRIVEQFF. In DNA, the CDR3 is TGCAGTGCTCCTCGAATCGTTGAGCAGTTCTTC. The chain joins TRBV20-1 to TRBJ2-1; D gene unclear. Trimming removed 5 bases from V and 9 bases from J, with 11 bases in between. Per germline, CDR1 DFQATT and CDR2 SNEGSKA (reference sequence). CDR3 length: 11 amino acids.

CDR3: CASSQGLGKLFF. CDR3 sequence (DNA): TGTGCCAGCAGCCAAGGACTGGGGAAACTGTTTTTT. V is TRBV13 and J is TRBJ1-4, with D unresolved. Germline assignment: CDR1 PRHDT and CDR2 FYEKMQ (reference sequence). The ends were cut back, 5 bases at V and 11 bases at J, with 12 bases in the middle. This CDR3 has 12 residues.

The V call is TRBV28, the J call TRBJ1-2, with unresolved D. Deletions cut 6 bases from V and 4 bases from J, with 9 bases between. The CDR3 sequence is 12 residues long. Germline lookup yields CDR1 MDHEN and CDR2 SYDVKM. This chain's CDR3 is CASSEPGYGYTF. The CDR3 DNA is TGTGCCAGCAGCGAACCGGGCTATGGCTACACCTTC.

The CDR3: CASSEGPGGNGELFF. CDR3 in DNA: TGTGCCAGCAGTGAAGGCCCGGGGGGCAACGGGGAGCTGTTTTTT. The rearrangement links TRBV6-1 to TRBJ2-2; D perhaps matches TRBD2 (7 bases). Germline V gives CDR1 MNHNS, CDR2 SASEGT. The CDR3 length is 15 residues. Trimming pared 1 base from V and 7 bases from J, leaving 13 bases between.

The genes are TRBV9 and TRBJ2-3; no reliable D call. Deletions cut 5 bases from V and 6 bases from J, with 10 bases between. Germline CDR1 SGDLS, CDR2 YYNGEE. The CDR3 totals 12 residues. The CDR3 here is CASSVLEDTQYF. CDR3 in DNA: TGTGCCAGCAGTGTCCTAGAGGATACGCAGTATTTT. Using reference TRBV9 and TRBJ2-3 for the parts outside the CDR3, the full variable domain is DSGVTQTPKHLITATGQRVTLRCSPRSGDLSVYWYQQSLDQGLQFLIQYYNGEERAKGNILERFSAQQFPDLHSELNLSSLELGDSALYFCASSVLEDTQYFGPGTRLTVL.